These T cell receptor beta chains were read from a single sample in a study of T cell changes during pregnancy in multiple sclerosis. Generated by immunoSEQ multiplex PCR, the TCRdb table keeps only in-frame clones and is missing some. The data show approximately 90,000 clones, with 91% seen just once and roughly 2.5% held by the top ten. The specimen was peripheral blood, collected in the first trimester of pregnancy. The receptors were sampled from a female donor with multiple sclerosis, enrolled in a pregnancy study. Both conserved end residues are part of each CDR3.

v_call,j_call,cdr3_aa
TRBV5-6,TRBJ1-2,CASSFRTEGYTF
TRBV5-1,TRBJ2-5,CASGLNSGQETQYF
TRBV28,TRBJ2-7,CASSTRTSGRYEQYF
TRBV5-1,TRBJ2-2,CASSLDPGLGELFF
TRBV7-9,TRBJ2-5,CASSTNTGTEETQYF
TRBV2,TRBJ1-1,CASGGTGNTEAFF
TRBV6-5,TRBJ2-3,CASSGSTDTQYF
TRBV6-6,TRBJ2-3,CASSYVRGGSTDTQYF
TRBV25-1,TRBJ2-3,CASREPGGTDTQYF
TRBV4-1,TRBJ1-2,CASSQVASGGNYGYTF
TRBV6-5,TRBJ2-7,CASAPRTAFYEQYF
TRBV19,TRBJ2-5,CASSIGRGFQETQYF
TRBV6-5,TRBJ2-7,CASKGLAGYEQYF
TRBV21-1,TRBJ2-7,CASTNRGEDEQYF
TRBV7-3,TRBJ1-2,CASSLYGTGGENTF
TRBV5-1,TRBJ1-6,CASSPRGTANSPLHF
TRBV13,TRBJ2-6,CASSLYPGGLAGANVLTF
TRBV19,TRBJ1-5,CASSPQGTGNQPQHF
TRBV30,TRBJ2-7,CAWSGLAGPKTYEQYF
TRBV9,TRBJ1-1,CASSVDMNTEAFF
TRBV6-4,TRBJ2-3,CASSGTGHTDTQYF
TRBV6-5,TRBJ2-7,CASSYSWDRADEQYF
TRBV18,TRBJ2-2,CASSPGLAGTYTGELFF
TRBV6-5,TRBJ1-1,CASSYSVGTANTEAFF
TRBV19,TRBJ1-5,CASSSPGASKGQPQHF
TRBV4-2,TRBJ1-4,CASSLRTGDNEKLFF
TRBV20-1,TRBJ2-7,CSALDRGEQYF
TRBV6-1,TRBJ1-1,CASSEAPGGEAFF
TRBV15,TRBJ1-4,CATSEWQGKEKLFF
TRBV9,TRBJ2-1,CASSPGTSGGWSYNEQFF
TRBV7-6,TRBJ2-1,CASSWDTYNEQFF
TRBV11-3,TRBJ2-7,CASSRQGASYEQYF
TRBV7-2,TRBJ2-1,CASSPASGGSYNEQFF